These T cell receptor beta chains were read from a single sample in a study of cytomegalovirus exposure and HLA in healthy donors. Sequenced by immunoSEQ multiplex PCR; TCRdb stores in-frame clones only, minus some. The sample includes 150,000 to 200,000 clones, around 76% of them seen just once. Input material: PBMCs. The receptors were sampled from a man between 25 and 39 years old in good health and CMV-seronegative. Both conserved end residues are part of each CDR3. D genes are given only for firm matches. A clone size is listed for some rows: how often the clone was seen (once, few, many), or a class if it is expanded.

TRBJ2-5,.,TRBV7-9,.,CASSFRPGGGETQYF,TGTGCCAGCAGCTTCCGTCCAGGGGGAGGAGAGACCCAGTACTTC
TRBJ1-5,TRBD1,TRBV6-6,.,CASSPPTGQGQPQHF,TGTGCCAGCAGCCCACCGACAGGGCAAGGTCAGCCCCAGCATTTT
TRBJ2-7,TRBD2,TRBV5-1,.,CASSTGLAGIYEQYF,TGCGCCAGCAGCACCGGACTAGCGGGTATTTACGAGCAGTACTTC
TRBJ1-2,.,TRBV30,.,CAWSAGVGLGYTF,TGTGCCTGGAGTGCAGGGGTAGGGCTCGGCTACACCTTC
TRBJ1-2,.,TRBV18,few,CASSPTPRGTVEFYRYGYTF,TGTGCCAGCTCACCCACCCCTCGGGGGACCGTGGAGTTCTATCGCTATGGCTACACCTTC
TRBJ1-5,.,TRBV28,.,CASSPTGQPQHF,TGTGCCAGCAGCCCGACGGGGCAGCCCCAGCATTTT
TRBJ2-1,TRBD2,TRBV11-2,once,CASSSEVAGPNEQFF,TGTGCCAGCAGTTCCGAGGTAGCGGGCCCAAATGAGCAGTTCTTC
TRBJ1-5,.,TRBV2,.,CASRAGLSNQPQHF,TGTGCCAGCAGGGCAGGGCTGAGCAATCAGCCCCAGCATTTT
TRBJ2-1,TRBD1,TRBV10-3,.,CAISEVGQGSFDNEQFF,TGTGCCATCAGTGAGGTGGGACAGGGGAGCTTTGACAATGAGCAGTTCTTC
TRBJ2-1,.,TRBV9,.,CASSRNALRDEQFF,TGTGCCAGCAGTAGGAATGCTCTACGGGATGAGCAGTTCTTC
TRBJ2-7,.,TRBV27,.,CASSLSQTSPHPEQYF,TGTGCCAGCAGTTTATCGCAAACTTCCCCCCACCCCGAGCAGTACTTC
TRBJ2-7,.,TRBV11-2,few,CASSFGTLWEQYF,TGTGCCAGCAGCTTCGGGACACTGTGGGAGCAGTACTTC
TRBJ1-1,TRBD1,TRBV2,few,CASSELGQRNTEAFF,TGTGCCAGCAGTGAGCTGGGACAGAGGAACACTGAAGCTTTCTTT
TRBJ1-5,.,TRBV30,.,CAWSGRTVGRNQPQHF,TGTGCCTGGAGTGGCAGGACAGTCGGGCGCAATCAGCCCCAGCATTTT
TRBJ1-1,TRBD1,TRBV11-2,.,CASSLGVRGRGTEAFF,TGTGCCAGCAGCTTAGGGGTCAGGGGGCGAGGTACTGAAGCTTTCTTT
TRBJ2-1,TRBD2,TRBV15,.,CATSLRVAGENEQFF,TGTGCCACCAGCTTACGGGTAGCGGGAGAAAATGAGCAGTTCTTC
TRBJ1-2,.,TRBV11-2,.,CASSSEEGGDYGYTF,TGTGCCAGCAGCTCAGAGGAGGGAGGGGACTATGGCTACACCTTC
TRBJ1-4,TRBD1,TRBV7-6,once,CASSSGARGLEKLFF,TGTGCCAGCAGCTCAGGGGCCAGGGGGCTTGAAAAACTGTTTTTT
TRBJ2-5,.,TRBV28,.,CASSLPSGGETQYF,TGTGCCAGCAGTTTACCCTCAGGAGGCGAGACCCAGTACTTC
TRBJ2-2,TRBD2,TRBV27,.,CASRPTSGKAGELFF,TGTGCCAGCAGACCTACTAGCGGGAAGGCCGGGGAGCTGTTTTTT
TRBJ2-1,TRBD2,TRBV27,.,CASSLITLAGVLDEQFF,TGTGCCAGCAGCCTAATCACACTAGCGGGAGTTCTGGATGAGCAGTTCTTC
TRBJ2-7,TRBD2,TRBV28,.,CASRGTSATYEQYF,TGTGCCAGCAGGGGGACTAGCGCTACCTACGAGCAGTACTTC
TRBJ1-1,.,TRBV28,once,CASSPPLPGSTEAFF,TGTGCCAGCAGTCCCCCCCTCCCGGGATCCACTGAAGCTTTCTTT
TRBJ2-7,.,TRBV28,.,CASSPLGAGYYGEQYF,TGTGCCAGCTCCCCCCTAGGGGCAGGGTATTACGGCGAGCAGTACTTC
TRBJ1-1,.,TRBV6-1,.,CASSETAILPEAFF,TGTGCCAGCAGTGAAACAGCTATTCTGCCTGAAGCTTTCTTT
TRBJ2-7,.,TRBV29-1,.,CSVEDGLNYEQYF,TGCAGCGTTGAAGATGGGCTGAACTACGAGCAGTACTTC
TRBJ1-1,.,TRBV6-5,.,CASSSDAGRTEAFF,TGTGCCAGCAGTTCGGATGCAGGTCGGACTGAAGCTTTCTTT
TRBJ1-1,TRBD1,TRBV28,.,CASSFGRGRTEAFF,TGTGCCAGCAGTTTTGGCAGGGGGCGTACTGAAGCTTTCTTT
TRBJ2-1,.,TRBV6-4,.,CASSDAPRLTYNEQFF,TGTGCCAGCAGTGACGCCCCTAGACTAACCTACAATGAGCAGTTCTTC
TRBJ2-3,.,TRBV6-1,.,CACTELHTQYF,TGTGCGTGTACCGAGCTACATACGCAGTATTTT
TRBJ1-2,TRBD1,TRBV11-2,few,CASSSVRDRSILNYGYTF,TGTGCCAGCAGCTCAGTACGGGACAGATCAATTCTTAACTATGGCTACACCTTC